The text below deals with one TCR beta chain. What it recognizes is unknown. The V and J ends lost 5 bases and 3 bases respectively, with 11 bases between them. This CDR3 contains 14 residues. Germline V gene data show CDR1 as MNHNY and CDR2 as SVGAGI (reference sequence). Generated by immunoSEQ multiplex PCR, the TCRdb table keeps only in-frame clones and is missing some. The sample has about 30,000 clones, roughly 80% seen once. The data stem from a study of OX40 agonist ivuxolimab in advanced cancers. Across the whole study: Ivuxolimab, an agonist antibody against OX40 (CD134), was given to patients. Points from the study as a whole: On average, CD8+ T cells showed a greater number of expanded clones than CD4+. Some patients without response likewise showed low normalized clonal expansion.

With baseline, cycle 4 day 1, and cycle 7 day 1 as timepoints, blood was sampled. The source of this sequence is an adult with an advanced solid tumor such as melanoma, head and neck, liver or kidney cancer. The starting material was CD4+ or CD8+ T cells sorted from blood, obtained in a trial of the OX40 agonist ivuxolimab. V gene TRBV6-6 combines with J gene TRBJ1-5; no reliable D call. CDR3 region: CASSASDANQPQHF. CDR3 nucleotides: TGTGCCAGCAGTGCCTCGGACGCCAATCAGCCCCAGCATTTT.